The source of this TCR beta chain is a study of blood T cell repertoires in COVID-19. Germline-derived CDR1 and CDR2 are SQVTM and ANQGSEA. The V and J ends lost 8 bases and 0 bases, in that order; junction bases with no gene match: 6. The CDR3 consists of 14 residues. Original methodology: How many nucleated cells were present was estimated from reference gene primer amplification. Data came from immunoSEQ multiplex PCR; TCRdb stores just in-frame clones and leaves some out. The DNA was the basis for D and trimming; V, J and clone size are from that table. The profile covers about 60,000 clones, with around 82% appearing a single time and approximately 16% taken by the ten largest. This clone was seen a single time.

The clonotype originates from a man in his fifties or sixties with COVID-19, enrolled during active disease. This sequence joins TRBV29-1 and TRBJ1-2, with 10 bases fitting TRBD1. The sample comprised peripheral blood. The CDR3 bases are TGCAGCTTTATGACAGGGGGCGCTAACTATGGCTACACCTTC. It encodes CSFMTGGANYGYTF. Full variable domain (missing parts from reference TRBV29-1 and TRBJ1-2): SAVISQKPSRDICQRGTSLTIQCQVDSQVTMMFWYRQQPGQSLTLIATANQGSEATYESGFVIDKFPISRPNLTFSTLTVSNMSPEDSSIYLCSFMTGGANYGYTFGSGTRLTVV.